This T cell receptor beta chain was obtained from a study of T cell repertoires in cytomegalovirus infection. Across the whole study: Public TCR beta signatures marked donors with CMV infection and the matching HLA.

This clonotype was seen ten or more times. Its target is unknown. V was pared by 3 bases and J by 0 bases, with 12 bases between. CDR1 SEHNR and CDR2 FQNEAQ come from the germline V gene (reference sequence). The CDR3 is 16 residues long. TCRdb recomputed calls from the reads with MiXCR, one row per CDR3 protein. The table shows fewer than 950,000 distinct CDR3 sequences, with over 25% occurring only once. General study results and limits: Summed public TCR beta family frequency identified CMV carriers bearing the relevant HLA. The ex vivo response was dominated by HLA-C-restricted CMV-specific TCR beta clonotypes.

V gene TRBV7-9 combines with J gene TRBJ1-3, with a tentative D call TRBD1 (6 bases). The starting material was cultured CD8+ T cells from PBMCs, obtained from culture after CMV antigen stimulation. The TCR originated in a human donor in good health (CMV status not recorded). Some clones in this sample may be carry-over from other donors' samples. The chain's CDR3 is CASSLPGQDSGNTIYF. The CDR3 DNA reads as TGTGCCAGCAGCTTGCCGGGACAAGACTCTGGAAACACCATATATTTT.